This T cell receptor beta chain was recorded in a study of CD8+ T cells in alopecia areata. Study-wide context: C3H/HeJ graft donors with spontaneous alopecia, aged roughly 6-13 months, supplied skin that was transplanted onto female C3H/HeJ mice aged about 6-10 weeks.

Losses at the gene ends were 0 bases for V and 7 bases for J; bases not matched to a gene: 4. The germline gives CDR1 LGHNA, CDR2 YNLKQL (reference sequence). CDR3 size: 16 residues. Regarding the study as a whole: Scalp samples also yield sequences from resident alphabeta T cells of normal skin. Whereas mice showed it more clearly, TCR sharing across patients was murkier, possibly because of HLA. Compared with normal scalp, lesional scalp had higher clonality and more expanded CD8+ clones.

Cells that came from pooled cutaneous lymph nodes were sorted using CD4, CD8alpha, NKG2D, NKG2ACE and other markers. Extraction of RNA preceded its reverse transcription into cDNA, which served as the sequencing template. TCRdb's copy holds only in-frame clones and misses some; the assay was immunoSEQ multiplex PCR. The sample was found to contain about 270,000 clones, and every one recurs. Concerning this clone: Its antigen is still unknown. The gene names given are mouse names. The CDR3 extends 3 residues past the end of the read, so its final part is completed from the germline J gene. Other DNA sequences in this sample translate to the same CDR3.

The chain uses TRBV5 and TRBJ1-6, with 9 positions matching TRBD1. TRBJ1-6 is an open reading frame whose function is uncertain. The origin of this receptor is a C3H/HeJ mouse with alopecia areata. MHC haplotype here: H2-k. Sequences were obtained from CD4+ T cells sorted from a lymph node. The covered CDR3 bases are TGTGCCAGCAGCCAAGAGGGACAGGGCGGGAATTCGCCC. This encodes CASSQEGQGGNSP. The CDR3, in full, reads CASSQEGQGGNSPLYF.